Listed below are T cell receptor beta chains from one sample, sequenced in a study of blood T cell repertoires in COVID-19. Repertoires were generated with immunoSEQ multiplex PCR, while TCRdb's copy carries only in-frame clones and drops some. The sample has 200,000 to 300,000 clones, 75% to 90% seen once. The specimen sequenced was peripheral blood. The receptors stem from a human donor in a cohort sampled during active COVID-19. The CDR3 runs from the conserved cysteine through the conserved F or W. D genes are given only for firm matches. Some rows mark clone size as missing; the rest say once, few, many or name a class of expanded clone.

CDR3,DNA,size,J,V,D
CASSPPATGNAAFF,TGTGCCAGTAGTCCACCAGCAACAGGTAACGCGGCTTTCTTT,-,TRBJ1-1,TRBV19,-
CASSLARTGASFNSGYTF,TGTGCCAGCAGCTTAGCCAGGACAGGGGCGTCATTCAACTCTGGCTACACCTTC,-,TRBJ1-2,TRBV11-2,TRBD1
CASFSDRVYNEQFF,TGCGCCAGCTTTTCGGACAGAGTCTACAATGAGCAGTTCTTC,once,TRBJ2-1,TRBV5-1,-
CASNSRSTGELFF,TGTGCCAGCAACTCACGAAGCACCGGGGAGCTGTTTTTT,-,TRBJ2-2,TRBV3-1/TRBV3-2,-
CASSHSVSYEQYF,TGTGCCAGCAGCCATAGCGTTTCCTACGAGCAGTACTTC,-,TRBJ2-7,TRBV3-1/TRBV3-2,-
CASSYPPGGPAYEQYF,TGTGCCAGCAGTTACCCCCCGGGGGGGCCGGCCTACGAGCAGTACTTC,-,TRBJ2-7,TRBV6-2/TRBV6-3,TRBD2
CASSLAGQGVYNEQFF,TGTGCCAGCAGTTTAGCCGGACAGGGGGTTTACAATGAGCAGTTCTTC,-,TRBJ2-1,TRBV28,TRBD1
CASSFRWGASGGSTDTQYF,TGTGCCAGCAGTTTCCGATGGGGGGCTAGCGGGGGAAGCACAGATACGCAGTATTTT,-,TRBJ2-3,TRBV27,TRBD2
CASTPKQGPKNEQFF,TGTGCCAGCACCCCCAAACAGGGGCCAAAAAATGAGCAGTTCTTC,-,TRBJ2-1,TRBV25-1,TRBD1
CASRGQINQPQHF,TGTGCCAGCAGGGGACAGATAAATCAGCCCCAGCATTTT,once,TRBJ1-5,TRBV6-5,TRBD1
CATSRNAGYEQYF,TGTGCCACCAGCAGAAATGCGGGCTACGAGCAGTACTTC,-,TRBJ2-7,TRBV15,-
CASSLDLADSTDTQYF,TGTGCCAGCAGCTTAGATCTAGCGGACAGCACAGATACGCAGTATTTT,-,TRBJ2-3,TRBV11-2,TRBD2
CASSFRQTSGQETQYF,TGTGCCAGCAGCTTTAGGCAGACTAGCGGGCAAGAGACCCAGTACTTC,-,TRBJ2-5,TRBV7-9,TRBD2
CASSLGPGQGGDTQYF,TGTGCCAGCAGCTTGGGCCCTGGACAGGGGGGAGATACGCAGTATTTT,-,TRBJ2-3,TRBV5-4,TRBD1
CASSAALGANVLTF,TGTGCCAGCAGCGCCGCCCTAGGGGCCAACGTCCTGACTTTC,few,TRBJ2-6,TRBV5-6,-
CASSSFDRGEETQYF,TGTGCCAGCAGCTCCTTTGACAGGGGGGAGGAGACCCAGTACTTC,-,TRBJ2-5,TRBV7-8,TRBD1
CASSLWTGVITGANVLTF,TGCGCCAGCAGCTTATGGACAGGGGTTATTACTGGGGCCAACGTCCTGACTTTC,-,TRBJ2-6,TRBV5-1,TRBD1
CASSFRGEGTGELFF,TGCGCCAGCAGCTTCCGGGGGGAAGGCACCGGGGAGCTGTTTTTT,-,TRBJ2-2,TRBV5-1,TRBD2
CASSQAAEQGGNNEKLFF,TGCGCCAGCAGTCAGGCCGCCGAACAGGGGGGAAATAATGAAAAACTGTTTTTT,-,TRBJ1-4,TRBV23-1,TRBD1
CASSPGGTRTSSYEQYF,TGTGCCAGCAGCCCCGGCGGGACTAGAACATCCTCCTACGAGCAGTACTTC,-,TRBJ2-7,TRBV28,TRBD2
CASSYSSTGGDTEAFF,TGTGCCAGCAGTTACTCGAGTACAGGTGGGGACACTGAAGCTTTCTTT,-,TRBJ1-1,TRBV6-5,-
CASSLETGGNYGYTF,TGTGCCAGCAGCTTGGAGACAGGGGGCAACTATGGCTACACCTTC,-,TRBJ1-2,TRBV5-8,TRBD1
CASSLKGGRTQETQYF,TGTGCCAGCAGTTTGAAAGGGGGAAGGACCCAAGAGACCCAGTACTTC,-,TRBJ2-5,TRBV27,-
CASSLGPTEGYGYTF,TGCGCCAGCAGCTTGGGACCCACTGAGGGCTATGGCTACACCTTC,-,TRBJ1-2,TRBV5-1,-
CASSLRTGPYEQYF,TGCGCCAGCAGCTTAAGGACAGGGCCCTACGAGCAGTACTTC,-,TRBJ2-7,TRBV5-1,TRBD1
CASSSQTTGSGYTF,TGTGCCAGCAGTTCCCAAACCACAGGTTCTGGCTACACCTTC,-,TRBJ1-2,TRBV6-5,-
CASSYLGGIGNTIYF,TGTGCCAGCAGTTACTTAGGGGGTATTGGAAACACCATATATTTT,-,TRBJ1-3,TRBV6-6,-
CASSFSPNQPQHF,TGTGCCAGCAGTTTCTCCCCCAATCAGCCCCAGCATTTT,-,TRBJ1-5,TRBV12-3/TRBV12-4,-
CASSLGQDAYEQYF,TGTGCCAGCAGTTTAGGACAAGACGCCTACGAGCAGTACTTC,few,TRBJ2-7,TRBV6-5,-
CASSFGSGGALF,TGTGCCAGCAGTTTTGGATCGGGGGGGGCTCTCTTC,-,TRBJ2-1,TRBV12-3/TRBV12-4,TRBD2
CASSLGGRQETQYF,TGTGCCAGCAGTCTCGGGGGGCGACAAGAGACCCAGTACTTC,-,TRBJ2-5,TRBV27,-
CASSYGDRTYNEQFF,TGTGCCAGCAGTTACGGGGACAGGACCTACAATGAGCAGTTCTTC,-,TRBJ2-1,TRBV6-2/TRBV6-3,TRBD1
CASSSTAGSHEQYF,TGTGCCAGCAGCTCTACAGCGGGATCCCACGAGCAGTACTTC,-,TRBJ2-7,TRBV9,TRBD2
CASRGGGASYEQYF,TGCGCCAGCAGAGGAGGGGGGGCGTCCTACGAGCAGTACTTC,-,TRBJ2-7,TRBV5-1,-
CASSLWTGLNYGYTF,TGTGCCAGCAGTCTGTGGACAGGGCTAAACTATGGCTACACCTTC,-,TRBJ1-2,TRBV28,TRBD1
CASSRLAGVKLDTQYF,TGTGCCAGCAGTCGACTAGCGGGAGTCAAGCTAGATACGCAGTATTTT,-,TRBJ2-3,TRBV27,TRBD2
CASKDGGSSNQPQHF,TGTGCCAGTAAGGACGGGGGGAGTAGCAATCAGCCCCAGCATTTT,-,TRBJ1-5,TRBV19,-
CASSYTSGGDEKLFF,TGTGCCAGCAGTTATACCTCGGGGGGCGATGAAAAACTGTTTTTT,-,TRBJ1-4,TRBV6-5,-
CASSLARLEVNEQFF,TGTGCCAGCAGCTTAGCAAGACTAGAAGTCAATGAGCAGTTCTTC,-,TRBJ2-1,TRBV7-2,-
CASSYRGRNSPLHF,TGTGCCAGCAGTTACAGGGGGCGGAATTCACCCCTCCACTTT,-,TRBJ1-6,TRBV6-5,TRBD1
CASSPDLVREYEQYF,TGTGCCAGCTCACCAGATTTGGTCAGGGAATACGAGCAGTACTTC,-,TRBJ2-7,TRBV18,-